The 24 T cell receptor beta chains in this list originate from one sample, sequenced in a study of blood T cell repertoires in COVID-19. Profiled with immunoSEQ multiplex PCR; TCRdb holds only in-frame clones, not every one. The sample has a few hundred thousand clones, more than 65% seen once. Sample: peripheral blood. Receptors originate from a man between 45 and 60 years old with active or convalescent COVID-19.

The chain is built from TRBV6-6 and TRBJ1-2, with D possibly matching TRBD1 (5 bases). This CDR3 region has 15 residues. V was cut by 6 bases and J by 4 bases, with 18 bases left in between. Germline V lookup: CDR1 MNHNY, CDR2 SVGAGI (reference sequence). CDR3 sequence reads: CASSRDSFDGYGYTF. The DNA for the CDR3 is TGTGCCAGCAGCCGGGACTCTTTCGACGGCTATGGCTACACCTTC.

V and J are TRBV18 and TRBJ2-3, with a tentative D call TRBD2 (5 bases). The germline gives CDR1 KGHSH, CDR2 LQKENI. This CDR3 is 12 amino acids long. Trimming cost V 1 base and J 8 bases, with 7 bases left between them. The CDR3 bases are TGTGCCAGCTCACCACTAGCGCGTACGCAGTATTTT. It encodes CASSPLARTQYF.

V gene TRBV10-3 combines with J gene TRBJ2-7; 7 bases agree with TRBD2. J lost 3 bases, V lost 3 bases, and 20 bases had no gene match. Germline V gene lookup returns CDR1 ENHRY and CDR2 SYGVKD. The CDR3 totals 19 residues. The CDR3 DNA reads TGTGCCATCAGTGACCCTTCGGGGGTCTTGCGGGGGAGAGACTACGAGCAGTACTTC. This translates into CAISDPSGVLRGRDYEQYF.

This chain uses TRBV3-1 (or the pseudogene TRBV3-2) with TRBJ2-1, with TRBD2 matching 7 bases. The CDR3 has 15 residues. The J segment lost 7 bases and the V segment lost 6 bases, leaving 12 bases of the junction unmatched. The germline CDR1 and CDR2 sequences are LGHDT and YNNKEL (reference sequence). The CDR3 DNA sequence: TGTGCCAGCAGAGGGCGGGACCTCGGGGGGAATGAGCAGTTCTTC. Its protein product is CASRGRDLGGNEQFF.

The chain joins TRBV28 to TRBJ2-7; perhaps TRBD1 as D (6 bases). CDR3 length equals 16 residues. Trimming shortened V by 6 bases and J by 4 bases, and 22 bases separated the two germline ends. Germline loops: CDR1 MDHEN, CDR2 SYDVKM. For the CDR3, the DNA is TGTGCCAGCAGCCACACCCGAACAGACAGGCAATACGAGCAGTACGTC. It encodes CASSHTRTDRQYEQYV.

The CDR3 bases are TGTGCCAGCAGCTTAGCTCGAGACACCGGGGAGCTGTTTTTT. Encoded protein: CASSLARDTGELFF. The chain joins TRBV7-9 to TRBJ2-2; D is undetermined. The CDR3 totals 14 residues. V lost 0 bases to trimming and J lost 3 bases, with 5 bases between them. The germline V gene has CDR1 SEHNR and CDR2 FQNEAQ (reference sequence).

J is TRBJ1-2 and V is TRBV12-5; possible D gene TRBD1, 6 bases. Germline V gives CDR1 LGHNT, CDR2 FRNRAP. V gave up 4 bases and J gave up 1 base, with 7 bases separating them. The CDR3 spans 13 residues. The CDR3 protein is CASGSDSNYGYTF. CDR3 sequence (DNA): TGTGCTAGTGGTTCGGACAGTAACTATGGCTACACCTTC. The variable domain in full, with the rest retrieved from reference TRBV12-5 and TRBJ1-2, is DARVTQTPRHKVTEMGQEVTMRCQPILGHNTVFWYRQTMMQGLELLAYFRNRAPLDDSGMPKDRFSAEMPDATLATLKIQPSEPRDSAVYFCASGSDSNYGYTFGSGTRLTVV.

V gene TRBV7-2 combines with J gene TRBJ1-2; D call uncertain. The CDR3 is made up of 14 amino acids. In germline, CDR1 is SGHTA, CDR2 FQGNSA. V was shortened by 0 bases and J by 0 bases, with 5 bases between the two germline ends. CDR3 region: CASSLATTNYGYTF. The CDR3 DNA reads TGTGCCAGCAGCTTAGCGACAACTAACTATGGCTACACCTTC.

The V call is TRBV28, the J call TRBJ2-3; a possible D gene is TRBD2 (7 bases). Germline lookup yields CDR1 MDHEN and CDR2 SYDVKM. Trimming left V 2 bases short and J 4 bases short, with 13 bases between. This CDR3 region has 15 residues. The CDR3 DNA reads TGTGCCAGCAGTTTAGCGGGAGAGGGGGCAGATACGCAGTATTTT. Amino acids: CASSLAGEGADTQYF. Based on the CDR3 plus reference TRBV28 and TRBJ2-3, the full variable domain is DVKVTQSSRYLVKRTGEKVFLECVQDMDHENMFWYRQDPGLGLRLIYFSYDVKMKEKGDIPEGYSVSREKKERFSLILESASTNQTSMYLCASSLAGEGADTQYFGPGTRLTVL.

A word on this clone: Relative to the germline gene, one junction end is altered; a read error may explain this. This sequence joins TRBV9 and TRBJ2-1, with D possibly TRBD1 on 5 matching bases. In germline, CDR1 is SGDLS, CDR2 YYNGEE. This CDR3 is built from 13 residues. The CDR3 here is CASNVGAGHEQFF. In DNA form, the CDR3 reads TGTGCCAGCAACGTAGGGGCAGGGCATGAGCAGTTCTTC. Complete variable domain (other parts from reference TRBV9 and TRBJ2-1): DSGVTQTPKHLITATGQRVTLRCSPRSGDLSVYWYQQSLDQGLQFLIQYYNGEERAKGNILERFSAQQFPDLHSELNLSSLELGDSALYFCASNVGAGHEQFFGPGTRLTVL.

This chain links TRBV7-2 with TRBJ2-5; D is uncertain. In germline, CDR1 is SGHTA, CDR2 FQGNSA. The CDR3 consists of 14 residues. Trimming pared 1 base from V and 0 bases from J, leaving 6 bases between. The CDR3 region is CASSLGAHQETQYF. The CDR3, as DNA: TGTGCCAGCAGCTTAGGGGCCCACCAAGAGACCCAGTACTTC.

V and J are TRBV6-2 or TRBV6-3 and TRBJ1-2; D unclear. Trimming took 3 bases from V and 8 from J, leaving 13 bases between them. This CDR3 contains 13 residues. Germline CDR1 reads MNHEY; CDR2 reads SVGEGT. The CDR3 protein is CASSYLGLSGYTF. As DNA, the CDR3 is TGTGCCAGCAGTTATCTTGGACTTAGCGGCTACACCTTC.

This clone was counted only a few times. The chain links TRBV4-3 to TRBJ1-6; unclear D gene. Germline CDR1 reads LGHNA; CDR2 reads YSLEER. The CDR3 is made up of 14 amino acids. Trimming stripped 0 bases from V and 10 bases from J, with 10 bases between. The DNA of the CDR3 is TGCGCCAGCAGCCAAGATCAGGTTCTCTCACCCCTCCACTTT. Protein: CASSQDQVLSPLHF.

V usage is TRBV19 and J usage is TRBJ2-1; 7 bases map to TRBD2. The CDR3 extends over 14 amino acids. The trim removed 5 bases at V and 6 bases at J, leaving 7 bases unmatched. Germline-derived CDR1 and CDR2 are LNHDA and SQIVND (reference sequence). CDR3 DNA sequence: TGTGCCAGTAGTTTTGCGGGAGCACCCAATGAGCAGTTCTTC. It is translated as CASSFAGAPNEQFF.

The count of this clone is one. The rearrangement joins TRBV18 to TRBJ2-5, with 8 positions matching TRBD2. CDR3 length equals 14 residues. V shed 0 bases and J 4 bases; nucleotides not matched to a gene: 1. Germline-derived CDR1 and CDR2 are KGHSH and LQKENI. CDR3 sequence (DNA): TGTGCCAGCTCACCACCGGGACTAGGAGAGACCCAGTACTTC. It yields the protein CASSPPGLGETQYF.

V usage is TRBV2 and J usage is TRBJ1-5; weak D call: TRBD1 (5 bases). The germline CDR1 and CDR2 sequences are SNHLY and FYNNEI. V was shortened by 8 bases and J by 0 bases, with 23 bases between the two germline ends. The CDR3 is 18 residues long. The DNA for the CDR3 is TGTGCCAGCGCCCCTCGCTGGCAGGGACTAAATAGCAATCAGCCCCAGCATTTT. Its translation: CASAPRWQGLNSNQPQHF.

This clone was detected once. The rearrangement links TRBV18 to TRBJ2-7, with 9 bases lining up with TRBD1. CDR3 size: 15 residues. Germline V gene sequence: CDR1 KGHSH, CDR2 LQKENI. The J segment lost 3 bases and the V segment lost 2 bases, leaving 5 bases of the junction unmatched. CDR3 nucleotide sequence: TGTGCCAGCTCACCAGGGGGACAGGGTATCTACGAGCAGTACTTC. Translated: CASSPGGQGIYEQYF.

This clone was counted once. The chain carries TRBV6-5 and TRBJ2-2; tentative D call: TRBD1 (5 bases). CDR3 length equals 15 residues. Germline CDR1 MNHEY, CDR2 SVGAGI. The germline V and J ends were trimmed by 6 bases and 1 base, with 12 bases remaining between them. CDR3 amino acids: CASRKQVMNTGELFF. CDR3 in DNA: TGTGCCAGCAGGAAACAGGTTATGAACACCGGGGAGCTGTTTTTT.

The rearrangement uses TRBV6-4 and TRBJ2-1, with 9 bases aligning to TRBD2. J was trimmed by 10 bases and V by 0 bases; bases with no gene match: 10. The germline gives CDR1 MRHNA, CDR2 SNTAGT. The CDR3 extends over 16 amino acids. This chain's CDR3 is CASSDSSGGGAEEQFF. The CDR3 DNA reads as TGTGCCAGCAGTGACTCGAGTGGCGGGGGGGCCGAGGAGCAGTTCTTC.

CDR3 DNA sequence: TGTGCCAGCAGTTTCCTACGAACCGGGGAGCTGTTTTTT. Translation gives CASSFLRTGELFF. This chain uses TRBV28 with TRBJ2-2, with D uncertain. V lost 3 bases and J 5 bases, leaving 7 bases between the germline ends. The V gene's germline CDR1 is MDHEN and CDR2 SYDVKM. The CDR3 length is 13 residues.

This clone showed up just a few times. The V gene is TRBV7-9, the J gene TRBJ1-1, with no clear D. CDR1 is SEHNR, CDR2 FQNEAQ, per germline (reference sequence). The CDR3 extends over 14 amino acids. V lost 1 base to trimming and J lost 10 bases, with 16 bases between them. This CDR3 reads CASSLGVTGVVAFF. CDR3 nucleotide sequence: TGTGCCAGCAGCTTAGGGGTCACCGGGGTTGTAGCTTTCTTT.

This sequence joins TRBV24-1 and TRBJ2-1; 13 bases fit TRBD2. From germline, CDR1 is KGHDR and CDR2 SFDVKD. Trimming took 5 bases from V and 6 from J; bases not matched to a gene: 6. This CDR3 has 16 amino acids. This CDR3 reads CATSAQRLAGGNEQFF. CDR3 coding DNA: TGTGCCACCAGTGCCCAGAGACTAGCGGGAGGCAATGAGCAGTTCTTC.

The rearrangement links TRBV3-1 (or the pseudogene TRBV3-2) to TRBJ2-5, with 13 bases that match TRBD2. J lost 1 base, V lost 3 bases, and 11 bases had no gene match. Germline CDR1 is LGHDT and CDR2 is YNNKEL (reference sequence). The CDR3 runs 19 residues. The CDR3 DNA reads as TGTGCCAGCAGCCAGGGGAGGACTAGCGGGGGAGCCTCCCAAGAGACCCAGTACTTC. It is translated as CASSQGRTSGGASQETQYF.

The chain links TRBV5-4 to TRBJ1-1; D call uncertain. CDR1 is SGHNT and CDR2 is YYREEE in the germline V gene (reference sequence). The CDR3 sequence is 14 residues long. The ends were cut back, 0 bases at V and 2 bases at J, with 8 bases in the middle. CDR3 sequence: CASSLGPGNTEAFF. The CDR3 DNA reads TGTGCCAGCAGCTTGGGTCCAGGCAACACTGAAGCTTTCTTT.